This T cell receptor beta chain was documented in a study of blood T cell repertoires in COVID-19. Trimming cost V 0 bases and J 5 bases; bases outside gene matches: 4. Germline CDR1 and CDR2: GTSNPN and SVGIG (reference sequence). The CDR3 is 15 residues long. TCRdb's copy holds only in-frame clones and misses some; the assay was immunoSEQ multiplex PCR. The sample consists of fewer than 200,000 clones, nearly 90% of them appearing once. The clonotype was recovered from a man aged 60 to 69 with active or convalescent COVID-19. The chain recombines TRBV30 with TRBJ2-3; 11 bases map to TRBD2. Sequenced sample: peripheral blood. In nucleotides, the CDR3 is TGTGCCTGGAGTGTTAGCGGGGGGGCCGGAGATACGCAGTATTTT. It yields the protein CAWSVSGGAGDTQYF.